The 9 T cell receptor beta chains listed next were all sequenced from one sample in a study of beta chain features in type 1 diabetes listed by TCRdb under 2018. Libraries were made using the immunoSEQ multiplex PCR assay. The entire isolated RNA was reverse transcribed using the High Capacity cDNA Reverse Transcription Kit, and thus expressed TCRB transcripts were sequenced. In its TCRdb copy, this immuneACCESS table keeps in-frame sequences only and misses some clones. Where compared with another copy, unresolved V genes explain less than half of these, and the others have no known cause. The sample data list some 160,000 clones, and over 7.5% of these were observed just once. The ten most abundant clones make up 2.3% of the sample. Sequencing was done on a sample of central memory CD4+ T cells from blood. The receptors were gathered from a woman between 18 and 29 years old in good health.

The DNA for the CDR3 is TGTGCCAGCAGTGAAAAGGCGGCGGGTAACACAGATACGCAGTATTTT. Its protein is CASSEKAAGNTDTQYF. The rearrangement links TRBV2 to TRBJ2-3; D may be TRBD2 (5 bases). Trimming took off 2 bases at V and 2 bases at J, with 14 bases between the two ends. CDR3 length: 16 residues. Germline lookup yields CDR1 SNHLY and CDR2 FYNNEI.

The chain carries TRBV5-6 and TRBJ2-3; D perhaps matches TRBD2 (6 bases). In germline, CDR1 is SGHDT, CDR2 YYEEEE. V shed 4 bases and J shed 2 bases, with 20 bases lying between them. This CDR3 is built from 17 residues. The CDR3 reads CASSPHSWGLHTDTQYF. The CDR3 DNA reads TGTGCCAGCAGCCCCCATAGTTGGGGACTCCACACAGATACGCAGTATTTT.

This clone was observed a handful of times. The chain joins TRBV9 to TRBJ2-5; 8 nucleotides line up with TRBD1. The J call may be in error: the DNA end matches TRBJ2-7 better. Germline V gene lookup returns CDR1 SGDLS and CDR2 YYNGEE. The CDR3 totals 16 residues. CDR3 DNA: TGTGCCAGCAGCGTAGAAGGACAGGGAGTTGCCTACGAGCAGTACTTC. Translating it yields CASSVEGQGVAYEQYF.

V gene TRBV6-5 combines with J gene TRBJ2-5; D is possibly TRBD1 (6 bases). Trimming removed 6 bases at V and 3 bases at J, with 8 bases between. This CDR3 has 12 amino acids. Germline CDR1 MNHEY, CDR2 SVGAGI. The CDR3 spells CASSPGEETQYF. DNA of the CDR3: TGTGCCAGCAGCCCAGGGGAAGAGACCCAGTACTTC.

This clone was detected a few times. Germline and junction disagree at one end, which may indicate a read error. The chain recombines TRBV5-1 with TRBJ2-5; D possibly corresponds to TRBD1 (6 bases). CDR1 is SGHRS and CDR2 is YFSETQ in the germline V gene. The CDR3 is made up of 14 amino acids. Written as DNA, the CDR3 is TGCGCCAGCAGCTCGAGGACAGCCCAAGGGACCCAGTACTTC. Its translation is CASSSRTAQGTQYF.

The V gene is TRBV19, the J gene TRBJ1-5; weak D call: TRBD1 (5 bases). The germline gives CDR1 LNHDA, CDR2 SQIVND (reference sequence). V gave up 7 bases and J gave up 4 bases, with 17 bases separating them. The CDR3 consists of 15 residues. The CDR3 DNA reads TGTGCCAGTATGGGATCCCAGGGCGCTAATCAGCCCCAGCATTTT. It translates to CASMGSQGANQPQHF. The whole variable domain, remainder taken from reference TRBV19 and TRBJ1-5, is DGGITQSPKYLFRKEGQNVTLSCEQNLNHDAMYWYRQDPGQGLRLIYYSQIVNDFQKGDIAEGYSVSREKKESFPLTVTSAQKNPTAFYLCASMGSQGANQPQHFGDGTRLSIL.

The genes are TRBV30 and TRBJ2-7; weak D call: TRBD1 (6 bases). The V end lost 6 bases, the J end lost 7 bases, and 19 bases lay between the germline ends. The length of the CDR3 is 13 residues. Germline values: CDR1 GTSNPN, CDR2 SVGIG (reference sequence). The CDR3 sequence is CACRNKQGLEQYF. In DNA form, the CDR3 reads TGTGCCTGCAGAAATAAACAGGGCTTGGAGCAGTACTTC.

The rearrangement uses TRBV5-8 and TRBJ1-4, with TRBD1 matching over 8 bases. The CDR3 length is 15 residues. V lost 1 base to trimming and J lost 4 bases; unmatched junction nucleotides: 3. CDR1 is SGHTS and CDR2 is YDEGEE in the germline V gene. CDR3 in DNA: TGTGCCAGCAGCTTGCTGACAGGGGATAATGAAAAACTGTTTTTT. It translates to CASSLLTGDNEKLFF.

The V and J genes are TRBV5-1 and TRBJ1-1, with D possibly TRBD1 on 5 matching bases. The CDR3 is 14 residues long. Trimming took 4 bases from V and 2 from J, leaving 12 bases between them. The germline V gene has CDR1 SGHRS and CDR2 YFSETQ. The CDR3 sequence is CASSPGAGNTEAFF. CDR3 DNA sequence: TGCGCCAGCAGCCCCGGGGCGGGAAACACTGAAGCTTTCTTT.